The 19 T cell receptor beta chains below all came from one sample that was sequenced in a study of T cell responses to AZD1222 COVID-19 vaccine. Assay: immunoSEQ multiplex PCR; the TCRdb copy retains only in-frame clones and omits some. The sample shows 130,000 or so clones, 85% to 90% of them seen only once. This specimen was peripheral blood, taken on day 0 of AZD1222 vaccination. Receptor source: an adult in good health.

The rearrangement uses TRBV6-2 or TRBV6-3 and TRBJ2-7; no clear D. CDR1 and CDR2 (germline): MNHEY, SVGEGT. V was trimmed by 2 bases and J by 7 bases, leaving 9 bases between them. The CDR3 runs 12 residues. The CDR3 bases are TGTGCCAGCAGTTACCGGTCCTGGGAGCAGTACTTC. Amino acid sequence: CASSYRSWEQYF.

This chain uses TRBV7-2 with TRBJ2-3; D perhaps matches TRBD2 (6 bases). V lost 4 bases and J lost 11, with 16 bases in between. Germline loops: CDR1 SGHTA, CDR2 FQGNSA. This CDR3 has 13 amino acids. CDR3 sequence reads: CASSSGTQRVQYF. DNA of the CDR3: TGTGCCAGCAGCTCTGGGACTCAGAGGGTGCAGTATTTT. Based on the CDR3 plus reference TRBV7-2 and TRBJ2-3, the full variable domain is GAGVSQSPSNKVTEKGKDVELRCDPISGHTALYWYRQSLGQGLEFLIYFQGNSAPDKSGLPSDRFSAERTGGSVSTLTIQRTQQEDSAVYLCASSSGTQRVQYFGPGTRLTVL.

This chain uses TRBV27 with TRBJ1-2; 7 nucleotides align to TRBD1. J lost 4 bases, V lost 5 bases, and 4 bases had no gene match. This CDR3 region has 13 residues. Per the germline V gene, CDR1 is MNHEY and CDR2 is SMNVEV (reference sequence). CDR3 sequence: CASSDRDSYGYTF. Here the CDR3 DNA reads TGTGCCAGCAGTGACAGGGACTCCTATGGCTACACCTTC.

This chain links TRBV30 with TRBJ1-5; D is unclear. CDR3 length: 13 residues. The germline CDR1 and CDR2 sequences are GTSNPN and SVGIG (reference sequence). V lost 3 bases to trimming and J lost 2 bases, with 8 bases between them. CDR3 amino acids: CAWRASGNQPQHF. The DNA of the CDR3 is TGTGCCTGGAGGGCGAGCGGCAATCAGCCCCAGCATTTT.

The rearrangement links TRBV18 to TRBJ1-1; TRBD1 agrees at 8 bases. The CDR3 covers 15 residues. Per germline, CDR1 KGHSH and CDR2 LQKENI. Germline trimming cut 5 bases from V and 0 bases from J; bases unmatched to any gene: 5. The CDR3 reads CASSSTGAMNTEAFF. The CDR3 region has the DNA TGTGCCAGCTCATCGACAGGGGCGATGAACACTGAAGCTTTCTTT.

V gene TRBV18 combines with J gene TRBJ2-2, with D possibly matching TRBD1 (5 bases). V lost 2 bases, J lost 1 base, and 8 bases lay in between. Germline V CDR1 and CDR2: KGHSH, LQKENI. This CDR3 comprises 15 residues. CDR3 region: CASSPSRENTGELFF. CDR3 DNA: TGTGCCAGCTCACCATCCAGGGAGAACACCGGGGAGCTGTTTTTT. The complete variable domain, with remaining parts taken from reference TRBV18 and TRBJ2-2, reads NAGVMQNPRHLVRRRGQEARLRCSPMKGHSHVYWYRQLPEEGLKFMVYLQKENIIDESGMPKERFSAEFPKEGPSILRIQQVVRGDSAAYFCASSPSRENTGELFFGEGSRLTVL.

The V gene is TRBV7-6, the J gene TRBJ2-4, with TRBD2 matching 9 bases. The CDR3 contains 16 residues. Trimming cost V 1 base and J 5 bases; bases outside gene matches: 6. Germline V lookup: CDR1 SGHVS, CDR2 FNYEAQ. CDR3 DNA: TGTGCCAGCAGCTTAGAGGCGGGGGGGCCGGAAAACATTCAGTACTTC. Translation gives CASSLEAGGPENIQYF.

The V and J genes are TRBV7-2 and TRBJ1-1, with D maybe TRBD1 (5 bases). Looked up from germline, CDR1 is SGHTA and CDR2 is FQGNSA. V lost 6 bases and J 2 bases, leaving 10 bases between the germline ends. This CDR3 has 13 residues. The CDR3 sequence: CASRITGNTEAFF. Written as DNA, the CDR3 is TGTGCCAGCAGAATTACAGGAAACACTGAAGCTTTCTTT.

The rearrangement joins TRBV7-3 to TRBJ2-3; D is possibly TRBD2 (5 bases). Germline V lookup: CDR1 SGHTA, CDR2 FQGTGA. V shed 5 bases and J shed 6 bases, with 21 bases lying between them. The CDR3 is 16 residues long. CDR3 protein: CASSPRLSRSSDTQYF. The CDR3 DNA follows: TGTGCCAGCAGCCCTCGACTATCAAGGTCGTCTGATACGCAGTATTTT.

This clone was observed a handful of times. The J gene is TRBJ2-1, the V gene TRBV11-3; 8 bases match TRBD2. V shed 1 base and J 5 bases; nucleotides not matched to a gene: 1. The CDR3 is 14 amino acids. Germline values: CDR1 SGHNT, CDR2 YENEEA. The CDR3 DNA follows: TGTGCCAGCAGCTTAGGACTAGCGAACAATGAGCAGTTCTTC. Amino acid sequence: CASSLGLANNEQFF. The full variable domain, completed using reference TRBV11-3 and TRBJ2-1, is EAGVVQSPRYKIIEKKQPVAFWCNPISGHNTLYWYLQNLGQGPELLIRYENEEAVDDSQLPKDRFSAERLKGVDSTLKIQPAELGDSAVYLCASSLGLANNEQFFGPGTRLTVL.

This clone showed up just once. The chain is built from TRBV27 and TRBJ2-7; no clear D. The CDR3 has 12 amino acids. V dropped 4 bases and J dropped 3 bases, with 7 bases sitting between them. The V gene's germline CDR1 is MNHEY and CDR2 SMNVEV (reference sequence). The CDR3 DNA reads TGTGCCAGCAGTTCGGGCCGCTACGAGCAGTACTTC. Translated: CASSSGRYEQYF.

The rearrangement uses TRBV3-1 (or the pseudogene TRBV3-2) and TRBJ2-7, with 7 bases lining up with TRBD2. CDR1 is LGHDT, CDR2 YNNKEL, per germline (reference sequence). Trimming at V came to 5 bases and at J to 1 base, leaving 11 bases not matched to a gene. The CDR3 consists of 16 residues. The CDR3 DNA reads as TGTGCCAGCAGCTCCTTTGGCGGGAGAGGGTCCTACGAGCAGTACTTC. Translating gives CASSSFGGRGSYEQYF.

This clone was seen only once. The chain couples TRBV3-1 (or the pseudogene TRBV3-2) to TRBJ2-6; D gene uncertain. The CDR3 spans 21 residues. Germline V gene data show CDR1 as LGHDT and CDR2 as YNNKEL (reference sequence). The V end was cut by 0 bases, the J end by 0 bases, with 21 bases between. CDR3 nucleotides: TGTGCCAGCAGCCAAGACCCTATAGTCGGGCGGACGATCTCTGGGGCCAACGTCCTGACTTTC. It translates to CASSQDPIVGRTISGANVLTF.

This clone was counted a single time. The rearrangement joins TRBV3-1 (or the pseudogene TRBV3-2) to TRBJ1-2; no clear D. CDR3 length: 15 residues. V lost 1 base, J lost 4 bases, and 13 bases lay in between. Germline CDR1 and CDR2: LGHDT and YNNKEL (reference sequence). CDR3 loop: CASSQGWDLGYGYTF. The CDR3 coding sequence is TGTGCCAGCAGCCAAGGGTGGGATCTAGGCTATGGCTACACCTTC.

The chain couples TRBV30 to TRBJ1-6; D ambiguous. In germline, CDR1 is GTSNPN, CDR2 SVGIG (reference sequence). This CDR3 is 17 amino acids long. V was clipped by 0 bases and J by 13 bases, with 25 bases between them. CDR3 nucleotide sequence: TGTGCCTGGAGTGTTGGCTTGGGTGGGTGGCGGATATTCCCCCTCCACTTT. Residues: CAWSVGLGGWRIFPLHF. Complete variable domain (other parts from reference TRBV30 and TRBJ1-6): SQTIHQWPATLVQPVGSPLSLECTVEGTSNPNLYWYRQAAGRGLQLLFYSVGIGQISSEVPQNLSASRPQDRQFILSSKKLLLSDSGFYLCAWSVGLGGWRIFPLHFGNGTRLTVT.

This clone occurred a few times. The rearrangement joins TRBV7-9 to TRBJ1-2; D is undetermined. The CDR3 runs to 14 residues. The germline V and J ends were trimmed by 0 bases and 4 bases, with 9 bases remaining between them. CDR1 SEHNR and CDR2 FQNEAQ come from the germline V gene (reference sequence). For the CDR3, the DNA is TGTGCCAGCAGCTTAGCCCAGGCGACCTATGGCTACACCTTC. Protein sequence: CASSLAQATYGYTF.

The J gene is TRBJ2-5, the V gene TRBV7-2, with 15 bases lining up with TRBD2. V lost 5 bases, J lost 5 bases, and 6 bases stayed unmatched. CDR1 and CDR2 from the germline V gene are SGHTA and FQGNSA. This CDR3 comprises 16 residues. The CDR3 loop is CASSKGGTSGRETQYF. CDR3 coding DNA: TGTGCCAGCAGCAAAGGAGGGACTAGCGGGAGGGAGACCCAGTACTTC. Full variable domain (missing parts from reference TRBV7-2 and TRBJ2-5): GAGVSQSPSNKVTEKGKDVELRCDPISGHTALYWYRQSLGQGLEFLIYFQGNSAPDKSGLPSDRFSAERTGGSVSTLTIQRTQQEDSAVYLCASSKGGTSGRETQYFGPGTRLLVL.

This chain uses TRBV5-6 with TRBJ1-2; D remains ambiguous. This CDR3 is 11 amino acids long. V lost 0 bases, J lost 8 bases, and 5 bases lay in between. From germline, CDR1 is SGHDT and CDR2 YYEEEE. Written as DNA, the CDR3 is TGTGCCAGCAGCTTGGGAGGGGGCTACACCTTC. Protein sequence: CASSLGGGYTF.

The V call is TRBV7-3, the J call TRBJ1-6, with D maybe TRBD1 (5 bases). The CDR3 is 14 amino acids. Trimming removed 5 bases at V and 2 bases at J, with 7 bases between. Germline V gene sequence: CDR1 SGHTA, CDR2 FQGTGA. CDR3 region: CASSPTAYNSPLHF. The CDR3 DNA is TGTGCCAGCAGCCCGACAGCCTATAATTCACCCCTCCACTTT.